This T cell receptor beta chain comes out of a study of T-cell memory formation after mild COVID-19. Study-wide results and caveats: In pre-infection memory, a portion of responding clones appeared, which suggested that cross-reactive memory joined. Contracting CD4+ clones lay largely in CM and EM, with CD8+ ones residing in EMRA.

Note on this clonotype: Its antigen is still unknown.

The CDR3 is 14 residues long. V was clipped by 8 bases and J by 1 base, with 18 bases between them. Germline CDR1 GTSNPN, CDR2 SVGIG (reference sequence). Constant-segment primers were used for 5'RACE, and the resulting TCR alpha and TCR beta cDNA libraries carried sample barcodes and UMIs. Using its own MiXCR run on the 5' RACE reads, TCRdb lists one record per CDR3 protein. The data hold approximately 50,000 distinct CDR3 sequences, with over 9% observed a single time. This clonotype was obtained from an adult woman who had mild COVID-19 (a few samples of this study predate the infection). Cell type and time point are not known. The chain has TRBV30 and TRBJ2-7; D may match TRBD1 or TRBD2 (5 bases each). The material sequenced was PBMCs or a T cell subset sorted from them (not recorded which). CDR3 residues: CAASRVGASYEQYF. The CDR3 nucleotides read TGTGCCGCGTCCCGGGTCGGGGCTTCCTACGAGCAGTACTTC.